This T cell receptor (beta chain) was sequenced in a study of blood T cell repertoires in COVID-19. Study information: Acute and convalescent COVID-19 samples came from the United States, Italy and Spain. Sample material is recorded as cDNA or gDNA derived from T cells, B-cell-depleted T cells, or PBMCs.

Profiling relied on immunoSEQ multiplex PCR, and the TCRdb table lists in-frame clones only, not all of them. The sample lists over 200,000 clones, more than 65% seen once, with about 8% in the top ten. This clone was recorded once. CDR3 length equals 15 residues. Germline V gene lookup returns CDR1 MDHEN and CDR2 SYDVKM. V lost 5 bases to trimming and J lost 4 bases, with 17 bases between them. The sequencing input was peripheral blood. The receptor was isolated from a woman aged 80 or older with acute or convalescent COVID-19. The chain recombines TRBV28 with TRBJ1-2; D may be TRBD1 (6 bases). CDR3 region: CASSQKGGRVYGYTF. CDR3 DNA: TGTGCCAGCAGTCAAAAAGGGGGACGAGTCTATGGCTACACCTTC.